One and the same sample provided the 24 T cell receptor beta chains below, sequenced in a study of OX40 agonist ivuxolimab in advanced cancers. Receptor amplification or capture employed the immunoSEQ multiplex PCR assay. TCRdb re-hosts the immuneACCESS table, in-frame sequences only. Its copies lack some clones; in the studies checked, an unresolved V gene accounts for under half of them, and the cause for the rest is not known. The sample table records tens of thousands of clones; 90% of these occur just once. Together, the top ten hold around 0.51% of the sample. This material consisted of CD4+ or CD8+ T cells sorted from blood, taken in a trial of the OX40 agonist ivuxolimab. The origin of the receptors is an adult with an advanced solid tumor such as melanoma, head and neck, liver or kidney cancer.

J is TRBJ2-5 and V is TRBV29-1, with 13 nucleotides matching TRBD2. Germline loops: CDR1 SQVTM, CDR2 ANQGSEA. The ends lost 4 bases at V and 5 bases at J; junction bases unmatched: 1. This CDR3 has 13 residues. DNA of the CDR3: TGCAGCGTTGCACTAGCGGGGGGGGAGACCCAGTACTTC. This gives the protein CSVALAGGETQYF.

The chain links TRBV9 to TRBJ2-7; D is perhaps TRBD1 (9 bases). V shed 3 bases and J shed 6 bases, with 16 bases lying between them. CDR3 length equals 14 residues. Germline CDR1 reads SGDLS; CDR2 reads YYNGEE. Here the CDR3 reads CASSAQGAGGEQYF. The DNA of the CDR3 is TGTGCCAGCAGCGCACAGGGGGCGGGGGGCGAGCAGTACTTC.

The V and J genes are TRBV5-1 and TRBJ2-1, with 9 bases fitting TRBD2. V trimming: 4 bases; J trimming: 10 bases; junction bases outside the gene matches: 6. Per germline, CDR1 SGHRS and CDR2 YFSETQ. This CDR3 region has 13 residues. The CDR3 spells CASSPSGEVEQFF. DNA of the CDR3: TGCGCCAGCAGCCCTAGCGGGGAGGTCGAGCAGTTCTTC.

The rearrangement links TRBV11-3 to TRBJ2-2; D unclear. Germline assignment: CDR1 SGHNT and CDR2 YENEEA. The CDR3 loop spans 12 amino acids. V lost 6 bases, J lost 4 bases, and 6 bases lay in between. The CDR3 here is CASRLSTGELFF. CDR3 nucleotide sequence: TGTGCCAGCAGGCTTAGCACCGGGGAGCTGTTTTTT.

This clone was seen a single time. The chain recombines TRBV14 with TRBJ1-5; D not resolved. V was pared by 2 bases and J by 7 bases, with 15 bases between. The CDR3 loop spans 15 amino acids. Germline values: CDR1 SGHDN, CDR2 FVKESK. The CDR3 protein is CASSQRGPAGQPQHF. Written as DNA, the CDR3 is TGTGCCAGCAGCCAAAGAGGTCCAGCCGGCCAGCCCCAGCATTTT.

This clone was seen a few times. The chain recombines TRBV5-1 with TRBJ2-2; tentative D call: TRBD1 (5 bases). Germline lookup yields CDR1 SGHRS and CDR2 YFSETQ. This CDR3 spans 15 amino acids. Trimming took off 0 bases at V and 4 bases at J, with 10 bases between the two ends. The CDR3 loop reads CASSLGGTLTGELFF. CDR3 nucleotides: TGCGCCAGCAGCTTGGGGGGCACACTCACCGGGGAGCTGTTTTTT.

The chain recombines TRBV5-4 with TRBJ2-3, with TRBD1 matching over 10 bases. V lost 5 bases to trimming and J lost 2 bases; unmatched junction nucleotides: 11. The germline V gene has CDR1 SGHNT and CDR2 YYREEE (reference sequence). This CDR3 region has 17 residues. CDR3 in amino acids: CASRGPGTGDNTDTQYF. The CDR3 nucleotides read TGTGCCAGCAGGGGACCGGGGACAGGGGACAACACAGATACGCAGTATTTT. Drawing the rest from reference TRBV5-4 and TRBJ2-3, the complete variable domain is ETGVTQSPTHLIKTRGQQVTLRCSSQSGHNTVSWYQQALGQGPQFIFQYYREEENGRGNFPPRFSGLQFPNYSSELNVNALELDDSALYLCASRGPGTGDNTDTQYFGPGTRLTVL.

This chain connects TRBV6-5 to TRBJ2-5; 7 nucleotides line up with TRBD2. The V gene end was trimmed by 6 bases and the J gene end by 3 bases; junction bases not matched to a gene: 10. There are 15 residues in the CDR3. Germline loops: CDR1 MNHEY, CDR2 SVGAGI. The CDR3 DNA reads as TGTGCCAGCAGAACCCCGGGGGGAGCGAAAGAGACCCAGTACTTC. It codes for CASRTPGGAKETQYF.

The gene calls are TRBV7-3 and TRBJ1-2; TRBD1 matches at 11 bases. The CDR3 has 20 amino acids. Trimming at V came to 4 bases and at J to 1 base, leaving 17 bases not matched to a gene. Germline CDR1 SGHTA, CDR2 FQGTGA. CDR3 region: CASSSKGVGTGGRNNYGYTF. CDR3 sequence (DNA): TGTGCCAGCAGCTCCAAAGGTGTAGGGACAGGGGGACGGAATAACTATGGCTACACCTTC.

This rearrangement joins TRBV5-4 to TRBJ2-4; 9 bases map to TRBD1. V gave up 2 bases and J gave up 1 base; unmatched junction bases: 10. The CDR3 is made up of 18 amino acids. The germline V gene encodes CDR1 SGHNT and CDR2 YYREEE (reference sequence). The CDR3 sequence: CASSFNRGRYAAKNIQYF. The CDR3 DNA reads TGTGCCAGCAGCTTTAACAGGGGGCGGTACGCGGCCAAAAACATTCAGTACTTC. The entire variable domain, with the rest obtained from reference TRBV5-4 and TRBJ2-4, is as follows: ETGVTQSPTHLIKTRGQQVTLRCSSQSGHNTVSWYQQALGQGPQFIFQYYREEENGRGNFPPRFSGLQFPNYSSELNVNALELDDSALYLCASSFNRGRYAAKNIQYFGAGTRLSVL.

The V call is TRBV7-9, the J call TRBJ1-6; no definite D call. CDR1 and CDR2 (germline): SEHNR, FQNEAQ (reference sequence). This CDR3 comprises 15 residues. The ends were cut back, 1 base at V and 2 bases at J, with 6 bases in the middle. The DNA for the CDR3 is TGTGCCAGCAGCTTAGGGGGTACCTATAATTCACCCCTCCACTTT. Protein sequence: CASSLGGTYNSPLHF.

This chain connects TRBV7-3 to TRBJ1-1; tentatively, D is TRBD1 (5 bases). This CDR3 comprises 14 residues. CDR1 SGHTA and CDR2 FQGTGA come from the germline V gene. Trimming shortened V by 0 bases and J by 3 bases, and 8 bases separated the two germline ends. CDR3 region: CASSLTGGYTEAFF. Here the CDR3 DNA reads TGTGCCAGCAGCTTAACCGGGGGTTACACTGAAGCTTTCTTT.

V is TRBV30 and J is TRBJ1-5; 10 nucleotides align to TRBD1. V gave up 3 bases and J gave up 7 bases; unmatched junction bases: 12. CDR3 length: 16 residues. Germline CDR1 reads GTSNPN; CDR2 reads SVGIG (reference sequence). CDR3 DNA sequence: TGTGCCTGGAGAGACAGGGGGCGCGGTGTCGACCAGCCCCAGCATTTT. This sequence encodes CAWRDRGRGVDQPQHF.

This clone was seen once. The CDR3 DNA follows: TGTGCCAGCAGCTTATATCCGGGACAGGGGTACGAGCAGTACTTC. Protein: CASSLYPGQGYEQYF. This rearrangement joins TRBV7-6 to TRBJ2-7, with TRBD1 matching over 10 bases. This CDR3 comprises 15 residues. Germline loops: CDR1 SGHVS, CDR2 FNYEAQ. The J segment lost 4 bases and the V segment lost 2 bases, leaving 5 bases of the junction unmatched.

The CDR3 coding sequence is TGCGCCAGCAGGAGCGTGGTTTCCAACTATGGCTACACCTTC. Translating gives CASRSVVSNYGYTF. The chain joins TRBV5-1 to TRBJ1-2; no reliable D call. V was pared by 5 bases and J by 2 bases, with 13 bases between. Germline V gene data show CDR1 as SGHRS and CDR2 as YFSETQ. The CDR3 covers 14 residues.

The chain joins TRBV21-1 to TRBJ1-2. TRBV21-1 is a pseudogene segment. The CDR3 is made up of 21 amino acids. CDR3 region: CASSIAGNQQSGNRRVDGYTF. The CDR3 nucleotides read TGTGCCAGCAGCATAGCGGGGAACCAGCAAAGTGGGAACAGGAGGGTAGATGGCTACACCTTC.

The gene calls are TRBV5-6 and TRBJ2-7; 8 bases fit TRBD1. Germline assignment: CDR1 SGHDT and CDR2 YYEEEE. The CDR3 is 14 residues long. The V and J ends lost 1 base and 4 bases, in that order; junction bases with no gene match: 4. CDR3 nucleotide sequence: TGTGCCAGCAGCTTGTACGGACAGGGATACGAGCAGTACTTC. It translates to CASSLYGQGYEQYF.

J is TRBJ2-2 and V is TRBV28; a weak D match, TRBD1 (6 bases). The CDR3 length is 15 residues. V lost 6 bases to trimming and J lost 7 bases, with 18 bases between them. CDR1 is MDHEN and CDR2 is SYDVKM in the germline V gene. The CDR3 is CASSPQQGWIGELFF. The DNA for the CDR3 is TGTGCCAGCAGCCCACAACAGGGATGGATCGGGGAGCTGTTTTTT.

V is TRBV6-5 and J is TRBJ1-1, with 7 bases matching TRBD1. Trimming removed 2 bases from V and 0 bases from J; junction bases left unmatched: 0. The germline CDR1 and CDR2 sequences are MNHEY and SVGAGI. The CDR3 has 14 amino acids. CDR3 DNA: TGTGCCAGCAGTTACGACAGGGTGAACACTGAAGCTTTCTTT. The encoded protein is CASSYDRVNTEAFF.

The chain links TRBV7-8 to TRBJ2-3; D may be TRBD2 (6 bases). The CDR3 covers 18 residues. The germline V and J ends were trimmed by 1 base and 2 bases, with 19 bases remaining between them. From germline, CDR1 is SGHVS and CDR2 FQNEAQ. CDR3 residues: CASSLDGRASAPTDTQYF. For the CDR3, the DNA is TGTGCCAGCAGCTTAGATGGAAGGGCTAGCGCGCCCACAGATACGCAGTATTTT.

The V call is TRBV12-2, the J call TRBJ2-4; the listed D gene, TRBD2, was not tested against the DNA. TRBV12-2 is a known pseudogene. CDR3 length: 16 amino acids. CDR3 amino acids: CASRGRERIPKNIQYF. The CDR3 region has the DNA TGTGCAAGTCGGGGACGGGAGAGGATACCCAAAAACATTCAGTACTTC.

The chain links TRBV4-1 to TRBJ2-3, with 8 bases aligning to TRBD2. There are 15 residues in the CDR3. The trim removed 2 bases at V and 4 bases at J, leaving 5 bases unmatched. Germline CDR1 is MGHRA and CDR2 is YSYEKL. CDR3 DNA: TGCGCCAGCAGCCAAAGTCCCGGGGGGGCAGATACGCAGTATTTT. Its protein is CASSQSPGGADTQYF.

The rearrangement joins TRBV6-1 to TRBJ1-2; a possible D gene is TRBD1 (6 bases). The germline gives CDR1 MNHNS, CDR2 SASEGT. This CDR3 comprises 14 residues. V was clipped by 2 bases and J by 4 bases, with 11 bases between them. In nucleotides, the CDR3 is TGTGCCAGCAGTGAAAGGGGGGGGACCTATGGCTACACCTTC. Amino acid sequence: CASSERGGTYGYTF.

The J gene is TRBJ1-5, the V gene TRBV6-5; tentative D call: TRBD1 (5 bases). There are 14 residues in the CDR3. Trimming stripped 5 bases from V and 4 bases from J, with 12 bases between. CDR1 is MNHEY, CDR2 SVGAGI, per germline. This CDR3 is CASSPGGRNQPQHF. CDR3 sequence (DNA): TGTGCCAGCAGTCCCGGGGGACGTAATCAGCCCCAGCATTTT.